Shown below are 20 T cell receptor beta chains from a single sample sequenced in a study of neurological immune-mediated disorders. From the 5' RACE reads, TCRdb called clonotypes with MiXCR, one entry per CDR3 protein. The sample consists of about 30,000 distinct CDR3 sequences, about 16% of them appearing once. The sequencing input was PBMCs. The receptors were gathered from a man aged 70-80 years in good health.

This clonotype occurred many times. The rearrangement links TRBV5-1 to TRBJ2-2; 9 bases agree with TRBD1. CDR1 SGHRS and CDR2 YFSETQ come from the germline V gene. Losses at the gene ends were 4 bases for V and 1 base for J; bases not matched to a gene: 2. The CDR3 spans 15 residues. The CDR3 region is CASSPDRGNTGELFF. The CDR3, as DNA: TGCGCCAGCAGCCCGGACAGGGGGAACACCGGGGAGCTGTTTTTT.

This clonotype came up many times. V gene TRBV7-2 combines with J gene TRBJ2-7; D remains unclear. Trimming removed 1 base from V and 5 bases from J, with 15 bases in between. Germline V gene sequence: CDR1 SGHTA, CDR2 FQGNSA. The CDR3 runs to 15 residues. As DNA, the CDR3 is TGTGCCAGCAGCTTAGTCGGTCTAGGATTGAACGAGCAGTACTTC. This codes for CASSLVGLGLNEQYF.

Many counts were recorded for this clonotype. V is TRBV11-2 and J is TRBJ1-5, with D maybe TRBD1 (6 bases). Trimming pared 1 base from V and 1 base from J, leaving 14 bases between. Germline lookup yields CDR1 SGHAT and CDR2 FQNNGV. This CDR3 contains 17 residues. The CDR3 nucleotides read TGTGCCAGCAGCTTAGGGTCAGGGGTAGGAAGCAATCAGCCCCAGCATTTT. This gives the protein CASSLGSGVGSNQPQHF.

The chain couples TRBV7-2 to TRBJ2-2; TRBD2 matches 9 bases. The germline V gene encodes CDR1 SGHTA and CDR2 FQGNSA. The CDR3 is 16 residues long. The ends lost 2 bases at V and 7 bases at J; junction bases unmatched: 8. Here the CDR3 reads CASSLRAGGAGGELFF. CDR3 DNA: TGTGCCAGCAGCTTAAGGGCGGGGGGGGCTGGCGGGGAGCTGTTTTTT. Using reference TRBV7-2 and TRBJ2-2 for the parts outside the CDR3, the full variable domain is GAGVSQSPSNKVTEKGKDVELRCDPISGHTALYWYRQSLGQGLEFLIYFQGNSAPDKSGLPSDRFSAERTGGSVSTLTIQRTQQEDSAVYLCASSLRAGGAGGELFFGEGSRLTVL.

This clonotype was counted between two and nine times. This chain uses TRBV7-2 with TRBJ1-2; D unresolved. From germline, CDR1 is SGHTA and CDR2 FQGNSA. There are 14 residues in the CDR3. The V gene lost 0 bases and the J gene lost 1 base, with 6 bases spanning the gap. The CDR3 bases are TGTGCCAGCAGCTTAGCTACAGTTAACTATGGCTACACCTTC. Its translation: CASSLATVNYGYTF.

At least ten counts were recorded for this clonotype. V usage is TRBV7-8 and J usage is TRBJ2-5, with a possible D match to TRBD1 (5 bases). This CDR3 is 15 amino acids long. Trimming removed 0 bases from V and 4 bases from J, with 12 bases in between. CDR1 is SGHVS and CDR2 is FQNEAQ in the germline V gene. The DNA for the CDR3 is TGTGCCAGCAGCTTAGCGCCAGGGATGATAGAGACCCAGTACTTC. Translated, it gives CASSLAPGMIETQYF.

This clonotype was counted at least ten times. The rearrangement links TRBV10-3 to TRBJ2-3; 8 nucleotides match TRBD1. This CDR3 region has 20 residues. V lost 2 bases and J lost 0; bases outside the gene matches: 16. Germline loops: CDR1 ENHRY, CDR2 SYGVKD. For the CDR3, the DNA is TGTGCCATCAGTGAGAACCTAGGTAGAAGGGGACAGGCTAGCACAGATACGCAGTATTTT. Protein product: CAISENLGRRGQASTDTQYF.

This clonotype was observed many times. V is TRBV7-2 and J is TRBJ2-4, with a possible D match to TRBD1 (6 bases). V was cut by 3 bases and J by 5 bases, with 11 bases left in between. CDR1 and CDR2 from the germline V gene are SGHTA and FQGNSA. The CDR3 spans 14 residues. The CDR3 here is CASSLKAGENIQYF. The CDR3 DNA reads TGTGCCAGCAGCTTGAAGGCAGGGGAAAACATTCAGTACTTC.

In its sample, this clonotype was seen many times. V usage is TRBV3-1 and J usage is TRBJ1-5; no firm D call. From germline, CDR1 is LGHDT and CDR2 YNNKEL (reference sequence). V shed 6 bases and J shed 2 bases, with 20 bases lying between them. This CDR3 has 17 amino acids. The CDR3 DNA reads TGTGCCAGCAGTCAATCTAAGGGAGGAACTGGCAATCAGCCCCAGCATTTT. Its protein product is CASSQSKGGTGNQPQHF. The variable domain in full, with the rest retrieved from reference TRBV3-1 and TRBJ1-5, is DTAVSQTPKYLVTQMGNDKSIKCEQNLGHDTMYWYKQDSKKFLKIMFSYNNKELIINETVPNRFSPKSPDKAHLNLHINSLELGDSAVYFCASSQSKGGTGNQPQHFGDGTRLSIL.

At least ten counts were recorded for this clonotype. The chain's CDR3 is CAIKPGTGSDEQYF. The CDR3 DNA sequence: TGTGCCATCAAGCCCGGGACAGGGTCAGACGAGCAGTACTTC. The chain recombines TRBV10-3 with TRBJ2-7; 9 bases are shared with TRBD1. V lost 7 bases and J lost 5; bases outside the gene matches: 9. CDR1 ENHRY and CDR2 SYGVKD come from the germline V gene. The CDR3 sequence is 14 residues long.

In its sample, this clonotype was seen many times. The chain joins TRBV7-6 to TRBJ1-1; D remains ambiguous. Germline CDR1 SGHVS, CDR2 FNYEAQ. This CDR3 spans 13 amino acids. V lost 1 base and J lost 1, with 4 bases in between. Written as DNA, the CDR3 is TGTGCCAGCAGCTTAGAGCAGAACACTGAAGCTTTCTTT. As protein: CASSLEQNTEAFF.

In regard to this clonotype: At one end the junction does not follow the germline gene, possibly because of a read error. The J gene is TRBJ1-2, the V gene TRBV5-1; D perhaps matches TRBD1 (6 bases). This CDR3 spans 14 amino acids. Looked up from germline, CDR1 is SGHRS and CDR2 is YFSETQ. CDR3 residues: CANSLGAVDYGYTF. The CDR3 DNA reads TGCGCCAACAGCTTGGGGGCAGTCGACTATGGCTACACCTTT.

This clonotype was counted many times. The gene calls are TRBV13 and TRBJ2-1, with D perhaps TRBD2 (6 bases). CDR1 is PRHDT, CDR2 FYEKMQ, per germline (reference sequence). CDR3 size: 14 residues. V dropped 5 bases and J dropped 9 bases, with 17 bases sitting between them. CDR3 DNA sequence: TGTGCCAGCAGCCTCCGCGGGACGGGACGTGAGCAGTTCTTC. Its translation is CASSLRGTGREQFF.

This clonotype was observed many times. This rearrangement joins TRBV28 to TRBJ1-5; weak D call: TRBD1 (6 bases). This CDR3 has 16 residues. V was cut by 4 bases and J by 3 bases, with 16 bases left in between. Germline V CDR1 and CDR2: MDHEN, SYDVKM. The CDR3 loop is CASSSSTGGDNQPQHF. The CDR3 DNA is TGTGCCAGCAGTTCGTCGACAGGAGGGGACAATCAGCCCCAGCATTTT.

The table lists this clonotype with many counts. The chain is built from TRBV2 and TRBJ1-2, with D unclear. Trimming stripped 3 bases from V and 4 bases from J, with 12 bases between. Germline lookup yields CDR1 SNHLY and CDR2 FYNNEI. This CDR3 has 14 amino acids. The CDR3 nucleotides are TGTGCCAGCAGTGATCAAAGGAACCCCTATGGCTACACCTTC. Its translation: CASSDQRNPYGYTF.

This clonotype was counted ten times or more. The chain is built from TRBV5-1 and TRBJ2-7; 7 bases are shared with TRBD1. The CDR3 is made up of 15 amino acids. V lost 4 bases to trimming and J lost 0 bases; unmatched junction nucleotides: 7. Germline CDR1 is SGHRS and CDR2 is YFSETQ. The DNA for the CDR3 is TGCGCCAGCAGCCCTGGGACAGCACTCTCCTACGAGCAGTACTTC. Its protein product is CASSPGTALSYEQYF.

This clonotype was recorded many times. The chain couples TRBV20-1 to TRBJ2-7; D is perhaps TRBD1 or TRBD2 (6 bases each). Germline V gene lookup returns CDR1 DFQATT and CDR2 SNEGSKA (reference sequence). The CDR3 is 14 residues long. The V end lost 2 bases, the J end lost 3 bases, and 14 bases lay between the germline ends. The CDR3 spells CSARPAGTYYEQYF. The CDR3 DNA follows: TGCAGTGCTAGACCGGCGGGGACATACTACGAGCAGTACTTC.

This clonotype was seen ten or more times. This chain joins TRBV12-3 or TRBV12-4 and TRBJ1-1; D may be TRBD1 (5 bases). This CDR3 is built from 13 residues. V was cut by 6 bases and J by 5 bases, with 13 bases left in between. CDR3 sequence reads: CASRMTEYTEAFF. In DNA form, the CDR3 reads TGTGCCAGCAGGATGACAGAGTATACTGAAGCTTTCTTT.

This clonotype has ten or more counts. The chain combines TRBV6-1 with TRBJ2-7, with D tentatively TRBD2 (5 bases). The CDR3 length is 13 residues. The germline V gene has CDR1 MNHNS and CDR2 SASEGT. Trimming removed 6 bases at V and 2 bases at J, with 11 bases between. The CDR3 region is CASSAGVPYEQYF. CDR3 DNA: TGTGCCAGCAGCGCCGGGGTTCCCTACGAGCAGTACTTC.

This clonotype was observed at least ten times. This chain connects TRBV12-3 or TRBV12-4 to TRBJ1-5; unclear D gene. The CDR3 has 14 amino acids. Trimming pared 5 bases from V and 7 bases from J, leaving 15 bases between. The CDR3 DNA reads TGTGCCAGCAGTATAAGACACATGGACCAGCCCCAGCATTTT. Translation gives CASSIRHMDQPQHF.